Below are 29 T cell receptor beta chains sequenced from a single sample in a study of CXCR3-negative and CXCR3-positive naive CD8 T cells. The study made its TRB cDNA libraries by 5' RACE, adding UMI labels. TCRdb reworked the 5' RACE reads into one entry per CDR3 protein, no DNA. The repertoire table contains about 130,000 distinct CDR3 sequences. Study-level points and caveats: More hydrophobic TRB CDR3s occurred in CXCR3-positive than in CXCR3-negative naive cells.

These receptors have no known antigen. Sequenced: naive CXCR3+ CD8+ T cells from blood. Subset denoted: CD45RO-CCR7+CD27+CD95- naive CD8+ T cells expressing CXCR3 (TNR3+). The receptors shown here come from a human donor in good health. Some clones in this sample may be carry-over from other donors' samples.

J is TRBJ2-7 and V is TRBV12-3 or TRBV12-4; TCRdb gives TRBD1 as the D gene, but with no DNA this cannot be confirmed. The CDR3 length is 13 residues. This chain's CDR3 is CASSPMGGYEQYF.

The CDR3 region is CASSLRGSGELFF. This chain connects TRBV4-1 to TRBJ2-2; TCRdb picks TRBD1, but there is no DNA to check that call. The CDR3 is 13 amino acids. Germline V gene lookup returns CDR1 MGHRA and CDR2 YSYEKL.

The chain recombines TRBV29-1 with TRBJ2-5; the D call of TRBD2 rests on TCRdb alone, since no DNA is present to check it. Germline CDR1 SQVTM, CDR2 ANQGSEA. This CDR3 comprises 14 residues. This CDR3 is CSVEVAGALETQYF. Variable domain in full (rest from reference TRBV29-1 and TRBJ2-5): SAVISQKPSRDICQRGTSLTIQCQVDSQVTMMFWYRQQPGQSLTLIATANQGSEATYESGFVIDKFPISRPNLTFSTLTVSNMSPEDSSIYLCSVEVAGALETQYFGPGTRLLVL.

The chain joins TRBV20-1 to TRBJ2-1; TCRdb's assignment of TRBD2 cannot be checked, as there is no DNA. Germline CDR1 reads DFQATT; CDR2 reads SNEGSKA (reference sequence). The CDR3 loop spans 16 amino acids. The CDR3 region is CSANDPSRGSYNEQFF.

V and J are TRBV5-5 and TRBJ2-1; the D call of TRBD1 rests on TCRdb alone, since no DNA is present to check it. There are 14 residues in the CDR3. Germline V gene sequence: CDR1 SGHKS, CDR2 YYEKEE (reference sequence). CDR3 sequence reads: CASSLATRTGMQFF.

The J gene is TRBJ2-7, the V gene TRBV15; TCRdb gives TRBD2 as the D gene, but with no DNA this cannot be confirmed. Germline CDR1 LNHNV, CDR2 YYDKDF (reference sequence). The CDR3 totals 15 residues. This chain's CDR3 is CATSSNRGGTYEQYF.

CDR3 protein: CASSREPGETQYF. The gene calls are TRBV18 and TRBJ2-5; TCRdb proposes TRBD1, but this gene call is untestable without DNA. The CDR3 totals 13 residues. The germline CDR1 and CDR2 sequences are KGHSH and LQKENI.

The V and J genes are TRBV14 and TRBJ2-4; TCRdb gives TRBD2 as the D gene, but with no DNA this cannot be confirmed. The CDR3 loop spans 16 amino acids. Germline loops: CDR1 SGHDN, CDR2 FVKESK. The CDR3 is CASSQATGALKNIQYF.

V gene TRBV21-1 combines with J gene TRBJ2-7; TCRdb returns TRBD2, unconfirmable since there is no DNA. TRBV21-1 is flagged as a pseudogene. The CDR3 is 17 amino acids. CDR3: CASSKGGGLADHYEQYF.

The CDR3 reads CATQASNEQFF. The chain links TRBV10-3 to TRBJ2-1. The germline V gene encodes CDR1 ENHRY and CDR2 SYGVKD. CDR3 length equals 11 residues.

CDR3 sequence: CSVRRAGLEAFF. This chain connects TRBV29-1 to TRBJ1-1; TCRdb returns TRBD1, unconfirmable since there is no DNA. Looked up from germline, CDR1 is SQVTM and CDR2 is ANQGSEA. The CDR3 extends over 12 amino acids.

The chain has TRBV29-1 and TRBJ2-2; the TCRdb D gene call, TRBD1, has no DNA to confirm it. The length of the CDR3 is 13 residues. Germline CDR1 is SQVTM and CDR2 is ANQGSEA. The CDR3 reads CSVRDMNTGELFF.

V gene TRBV10-3 combines with J gene TRBJ2-7; the TRBD1 assignment by TCRdb is unverifiable without DNA. This CDR3 is built from 16 residues. Germline V lookup: CDR1 ENHRY, CDR2 SYGVKD. CDR3: CAISGAGGQSSYEQYF.

The chain is built from TRBV12-3 or TRBV12-4 and TRBJ2-7; TCRdb outputs TRBD2, but without DNA this stays unchecked. This CDR3 has 14 amino acids. The CDR3 is CASRADGVNYEQYF.

The genes are TRBV6-2 or TRBV6-3 and TRBJ2-5; TCRdb's assignment of TRBD1 cannot be checked, as there is no DNA. The germline V gene has CDR1 MNHEY and CDR2 SVGEGT. The CDR3 totals 15 residues. The CDR3 sequence is CASSWGGAHQETQYF.

The chain combines TRBV6-5 with TRBJ2-2; TCRdb names TRBD1, which stays unverified in the absence of DNA. The CDR3 runs 18 residues. The germline CDR1 and CDR2 sequences are MNHEY and SVGAGI. The CDR3 region is CASSYSAVQGEYTGELFF.

The chain joins TRBV12-3 or TRBV12-4 to TRBJ2-2; checking the TCRdb D call of TRBD1 is not possible without DNA. The CDR3 runs 13 residues. CDR3 sequence reads: CASITGPAGELFF.

The chain links TRBV5-5 to TRBJ2-7; TCRdb reports TRBD2, a call that lacks DNA to check it against. Per germline, CDR1 SGHKS and CDR2 YYEKEE (reference sequence). The CDR3 totals 14 residues. CDR3 sequence reads: CASSLIQGGYEQYF. The whole variable domain, remainder taken from reference TRBV5-5 and TRBJ2-7, is DAGVTQSPTHLIKTRGQQVTLRCSPISGHKSVSWYQQVLGQGPQFIFQYYEKEERGRGNFPDRFSARQFPNYSSELNVNALLLGDSALYLCASSLIQGGYEQYFGPGTRLTVT.

The chain links TRBV29-1 to TRBJ1-2. Germline V gene lookup returns CDR1 SQVTM and CDR2 ANQGSEA. The CDR3 is made up of 13 amino acids. CDR3 in amino acids: CSVEERTNYGYTF.

The V and J genes are TRBV29-1 and TRBJ1-1; absent DNA, TCRdb's TRBD1 call cannot be checked. This CDR3 is built from 14 residues. Per germline, CDR1 SQVTM and CDR2 ANQGSEA. The CDR3 is CSYLGTAIYTEAFF.

This chain links TRBV20-1 with TRBJ2-3; TCRdb outputs TRBD2, but without DNA this stays unchecked. The CDR3 totals 16 residues. Looked up from germline, CDR1 is DFQATT and CDR2 is SNEGSKA (reference sequence). This CDR3 is CSARDGLAGGTDTQYF.

V usage is TRBV29-1 and J usage is TRBJ2-3; the D call of TRBD2 rests on TCRdb alone, since no DNA is present to check it. The V gene's germline CDR1 is SQVTM and CDR2 ANQGSEA. The CDR3 contains 14 residues. The CDR3: CSVVAGGPTDTQYF.

The rearrangement uses TRBV29-1 and TRBJ2-7; the TRBD2 assignment by TCRdb is unverifiable without DNA. This CDR3 region has 13 residues. Germline CDR1 is SQVTM and CDR2 is ANQGSEA. The CDR3 sequence is CSVLVGSTYEQYF.

The chain uses TRBV27 and TRBJ2-7. The CDR3 has 13 residues. Germline CDR1 and CDR2: MNHEY and SMNVEV (reference sequence). CDR3: CASSVTSSYEQYF.

CDR3 sequence: CASRSTGGTEAFF. This sequence joins TRBV13 and TRBJ1-1; checking the TCRdb D call of TRBD1 is not possible without DNA. Germline lookup yields CDR1 PRHDT and CDR2 FYEKMQ (reference sequence). This CDR3 spans 13 amino acids.

The chain employs TRBV3-1 and TRBJ2-7; TCRdb lists TRBD2, though no DNA is available to test this call. Germline V gene sequence: CDR1 LGHDT, CDR2 YNNKEL (reference sequence). The CDR3 extends over 18 amino acids. This CDR3 reads CASSQDRGAGGTPYEQYF.

The chain carries TRBV6-2 or TRBV6-3 and TRBJ2-5. In germline, CDR1 is MNHEY, CDR2 SVGEGT. This CDR3 has 13 residues. The CDR3 loop reads CASSPRYQETQYF.

The chain has TRBV9 and TRBJ2-3. This CDR3 region has 14 residues. Germline CDR1 reads SGDLS; CDR2 reads YYNGEE. CDR3 in amino acids: CASGAATSTDTQYF.

The rearrangement links TRBV9 to TRBJ1-1; without DNA, the TCRdb call of TRBD1 cannot be checked. Germline V gene sequence: CDR1 SGDLS, CDR2 YYNGEE. This CDR3 is 14 amino acids long. CDR3 protein: CASSVGHSNTEAFF.